Listed below are T cell receptor beta chains from one sample, sequenced in a study of blood T cells in healthy people across ages. Each CDR3 protein gets one entry after TCRdb re-called the 5' RACE reads with MiXCR. The table has 1.5 million to 2 million distinct CDR3 sequences, approximately 30% seen once. Sequenced: blood. The receptors derive from a woman under 40 in good health. The CDR3 runs from the conserved cysteine through the conserved F or W. The order of the fields is J gene, V gene, clone size, D gene, CDR3 protein, CDR3 DNA. A D gene is named only where the DNA matches it firmly. Expanded clones get a size class; other rows say once, few or many, or leave the size out.

>TRBJ2-3|TRBV28|few|TRBD2
CASSLGGGGRVDTQYF
TGTGCCAGCAGCCTGGGGGGCGGGGGGAGGGTGGATACGCAGTATTTT
>TRBJ2-2|TRBV5-1|NA|NA
CASSPPSGTGERFF
TGCGCCAGCAGCCCTCCTTCCGGGACCGGGGAGCGGTTTTTT
>TRBJ2-7|TRBV12-3/TRBV12-4|NA|TRBD1
CASSPNTGGPYEQYF
TGTGCCAGCAGTCCAAATACAGGGGGCCCCTACGAGCAGTACTTC
>TRBJ1-5|TRBV6-2/TRBV6-3|NA|NA
CASSYARDKGKQPQHF
TGTGCCAGCAGTTACGCGCGGGATAAAGGAAAGCAGCCCCAGCATTTT
>TRBJ2-1|TRBV10-3|many|TRBD2
CAISGTTSGDYNEQFF
TGTGCCATCAGTGGGACTACTAGCGGAGACTACAATGAGCAGTTCTTC
>TRBJ2-5|TRBV25-1|few|TRBD2
CASSAKGREETQYF
TGTGCCAGCAGTGCCAAAGGGAGGGAAGAGACCCAGTACTTC
>TRBJ2-2|TRBV7-9|NA|NA
CASSFPGAKNTGELFF
TGTGCCAGCAGCTTTCCGGGGGCGAAAAACACCGGGGAGCTGTTTTTT
>TRBJ2-7|TRBV13|few|NA
CASSRRGERLGEQYF
TGTGCCAGCAGCCGCAGGGGGGAGCGGCTGGGCGAGCAGTACTTC
>TRBJ2-7|TRBV4-3|many|NA
CASSQGLAGTYEQYF
TGCGCCAGCAGCCAAGGACTGGCGGGAACCTACGAGCAGTACTTC
>TRBJ2-3|TRBV5-1|few|NA
CASSLRSLPRTDTQYF
TGCGCCAGCAGCTTGAGGAGCCTGCCCCGCACAGATACGCAGTATTTT
>TRBJ2-1|TRBV18|NA|TRBD2
CASSPRAGANEQFF
TGTGCCAGCTCACCACGCGCGGGAGCTAATGAGCAGTTCTTC
>TRBJ2-1|TRBV18|few|NA
CASSPPTGPYEQFF
TGTGCCAGCTCACCACCTACAGGGCCCTATGAGCAGTTCTTC
>TRBJ1-4|TRBV4-3|many|NA
CASSQDRAQSEKLFF
TGCGCCAGCAGCCAAGATCGTGCCCAGAGTGAAAAACTGTTTTTT
>TRBJ2-1|TRBV12-3/TRBV12-4|NA|NA
CASCSQGGEQFF
TGTGCCAGCTGCTCCCAGGGAGGCGAGCAGTTCTTC
>TRBJ2-7|TRBV7-2|many|TRBD2
CASSLRAGEQYF
TGTGCCAGCAGTTTAAGAGCGGGGGAGCAGTACTTC
>TRBJ2-2|TRBV20-1|few|NA
CSAGKNTGELFF
TGCAGTGCTGGCAAAAACACCGGGGAGCTGTTTTTT
>TRBJ2-5|TRBV18|NA|TRBD2
CASSPSGTRGQETQYF
TGTGCCAGCTCACCGTCCGGGACTAGGGGGCAAGAGACCCAGTACTTC
>TRBJ2-7|TRBV28|many|TRBD1
CATSAPGTGLNEQYF
TGTGCCACTTCTGCTCCCGGGACAGGGTTGAACGAGCAGTACTTC
>TRBJ2-7|TRBV6-2/TRBV6-3|NA|NA
CASTRDGPSSYEQYF
TGTGCCAGCACTCGGGACGGACCCTCTTCCTACGAGCAGTACTTC
>TRBJ1-2|TRBV30|NA|NA
CAWSPRQLANYGYTF
TGTGCCTGGAGTCCCCGACAGCTTGCTAACTATGGCTACACCTTC
>TRBJ2-3|TRBV7-2|many|NA
CASSLLLSTDTQYF
TGTGCCAGCAGCTTACTACTCAGCACAGATACGCAGTATTTT
>TRBJ2-7|TRBV7-2|NA|NA
CASKYNDPSYEQYF
TGTGCCAGCAAATATAACGACCCCTCCTACGAGCAGTACTTC
>TRBJ1-4|TRBV12-3/TRBV12-4|many|TRBD1
CASSRTGRNEKLFF
TGTGCCAGCAGCAGGACAGGCCGTAATGAAAAACTGTTTTTT
>TRBJ2-1|TRBV7-6|NA|NA
CASSFPRASSSPGEQFF
TGTGCCAGCAGCTTTCCCCGGGCCAGTTCTTCCCCGGGTGAGCAGTTCTTC
>TRBJ1-4|TRBV10-3|many|NA
CAMAANHNEKLFF
TGTGCCATGGCGGCCAACCATAATGAAAAACTGTTTTTT
>TRBJ2-1|TRBV6-2/TRBV6-3|NA|NA
CASTFGNEQFF
TGTGCCAGCACCTTTGGAAATGAGCAGTTCTTC
>TRBJ2-4|TRBV5-1|many|NA
CASSLDRDRNIQYF
TGCGCCAGCAGCTTGGACCGGGATCGGAACATTCAGTACTTC
>TRBJ1-6|TRBV28|NA|TRBD1
CASSPETGNNSPLYF
TGTGCCAGCAGCCCAGAGACAGGGAATAATTCACCCCTCTACTTT
>TRBJ2-2|TRBV29-1|few|NA
CSVVGQLNTGELFF
TGCAGCGTCGTCGGACAGCTGAACACCGGGGAGCTGTTTTTT
>TRBJ1-1|TRBV29-1|NA|NA
CGALSGGEAFF
TGCGGCGCCCTCAGCGGGGGAGAAGCTTTCTTT
>TRBJ2-3|TRBV5-1|few|NA
CASSLWRELSTDTQYF
TGCGCCAGCAGCTTGTGGCGGGAACTCAGCACAGATACGCAGTATTTT
>TRBJ2-1|TRBV29-1|many|NA
CSVSRGNEQFF
TGCAGCGTTTCGCGGGGCAATGAGCAGTTCTTC
>TRBJ1-2|TRBV3-1|NA|NA
CASSQEIGARPYGYTF
TGTGCCAGCAGCCAAGAGATCGGGGCGCGTCCGTATGGCTACACCTTC
>TRBJ2-1|TRBV2|few|NA
CASSEHEGSYNEQFF
TGTGCCAGCAGTGAACATGAGGGTTCCTACAATGAGCAGTTCTTC
>TRBJ2-2|TRBV5-1|NA|NA
CASSPDRGSEELFF
TGCGCCAGCAGCCCGGATCGGGGGTCCGAGGAGCTGTTTTTT
>TRBJ2-2|TRBV6-1|NA|NA
CASSERYTGELFF
TGTGCCAGCAGTGAAAGATACACCGGGGAGCTGTTTTTT
>TRBJ2-7|TRBV7-9|NA|NA
CASSLEMDEQYF
TGTGCCAGCAGCTTAGAGATGGACGAGCAGTACTTC
>TRBJ1-6|TRBV20-1|NA|NA
CSAGRGDGNSPLHF
TGCAGTGCTGGTCGAGGGGACGGGAATTCACCCCTCCACTTT
>TRBJ2-5|TRBV6-5|many|NA
CASRLDRPGTQYF
TGTGCCAGCAGGCTGGACCGCCCAGGGACCCAGTACTTC
>TRBJ2-5|TRBV6-6|many|TRBD2
CATSGSGETQYF
TGTGCCACCAGCGGGAGTGGTGAGACCCAGTACTTC
>TRBJ1-1|TRBV9|NA|NA
CASSTSGNEEAFF
TGTGCCAGCAGCACGTCTGGGAACGAAGAAGCTTTCTTT
>TRBJ2-1|TRBV5-5|many|NA
CASSLDGDSYNEQFF
TGTGCCAGCAGCTTGGACGGGGACTCCTACAATGAGCAGTTCTTC
>TRBJ2-5|TRBV18|few|NA
CASSPPGKPEETQYF
TGTGCCAGCTCACCACCGGGGAAGCCAGAGGAGACCCAGTACTTC